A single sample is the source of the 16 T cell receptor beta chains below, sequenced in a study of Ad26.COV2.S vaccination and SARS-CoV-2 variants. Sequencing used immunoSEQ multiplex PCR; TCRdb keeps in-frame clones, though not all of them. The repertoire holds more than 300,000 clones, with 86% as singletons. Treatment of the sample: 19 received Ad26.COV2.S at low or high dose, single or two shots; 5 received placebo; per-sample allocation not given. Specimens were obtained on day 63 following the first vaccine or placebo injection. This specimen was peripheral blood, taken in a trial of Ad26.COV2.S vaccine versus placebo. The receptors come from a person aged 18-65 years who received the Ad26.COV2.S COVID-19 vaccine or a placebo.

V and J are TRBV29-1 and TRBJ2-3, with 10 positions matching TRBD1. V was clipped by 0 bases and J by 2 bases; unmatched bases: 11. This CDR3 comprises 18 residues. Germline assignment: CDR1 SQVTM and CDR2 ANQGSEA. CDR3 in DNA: TGCAGCGTTGAAGATCTGTTGAAGGGACAGGGGCCCACAGATACGCAGTATTTT. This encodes CSVEDLLKGQGPTDTQYF.

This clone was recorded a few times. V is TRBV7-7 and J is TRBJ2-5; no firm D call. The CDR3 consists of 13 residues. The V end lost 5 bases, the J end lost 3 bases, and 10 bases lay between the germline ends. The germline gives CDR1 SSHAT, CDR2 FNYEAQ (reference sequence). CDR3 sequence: CASSLIPEETQYF. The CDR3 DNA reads TGTGCCAGCAGCCTTATACCTGAAGAGACCCAGTACTTC.

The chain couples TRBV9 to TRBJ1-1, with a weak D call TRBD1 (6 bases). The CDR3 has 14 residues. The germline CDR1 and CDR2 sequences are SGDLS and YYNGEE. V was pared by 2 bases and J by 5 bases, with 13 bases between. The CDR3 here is CASSVRGVGTEAFF. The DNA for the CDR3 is TGTGCCAGCAGCGTTAGGGGGGTAGGGACTGAAGCTTTCTTT.

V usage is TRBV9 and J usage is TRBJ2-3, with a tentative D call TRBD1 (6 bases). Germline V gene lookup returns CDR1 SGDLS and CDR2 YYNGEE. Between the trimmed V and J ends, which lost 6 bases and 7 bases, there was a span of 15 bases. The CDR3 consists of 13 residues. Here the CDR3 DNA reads TGTGCCAGCAACAGGGAAGTCGGATATACGCAGTATTTT. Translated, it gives CASNREVGYTQYF.

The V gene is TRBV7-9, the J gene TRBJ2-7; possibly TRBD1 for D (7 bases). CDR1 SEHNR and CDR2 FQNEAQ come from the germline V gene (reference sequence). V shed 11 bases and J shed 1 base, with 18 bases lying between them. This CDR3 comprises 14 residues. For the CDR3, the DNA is TGTGCCGGAGGGGACAGTTCCTTATCCTACGAGCAGTACTTC. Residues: CAGGDSSLSYEQYF.

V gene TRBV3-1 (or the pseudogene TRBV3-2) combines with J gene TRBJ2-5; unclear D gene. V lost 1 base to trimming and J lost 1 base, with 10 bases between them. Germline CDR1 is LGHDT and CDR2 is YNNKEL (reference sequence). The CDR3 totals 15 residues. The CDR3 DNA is TGTGCCAGCAGCCAAGTTTTGGGCGGCCAAGAGACCCAGTACTTC. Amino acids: CASSQVLGGQETQYF.

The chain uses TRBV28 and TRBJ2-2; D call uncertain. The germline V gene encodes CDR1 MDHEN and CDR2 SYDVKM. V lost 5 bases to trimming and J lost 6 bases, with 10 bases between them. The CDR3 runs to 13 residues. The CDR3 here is CASSIRPAGELFF. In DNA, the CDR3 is TGTGCCAGCAGTATTCGCCCAGCCGGGGAGCTGTTTTTT.

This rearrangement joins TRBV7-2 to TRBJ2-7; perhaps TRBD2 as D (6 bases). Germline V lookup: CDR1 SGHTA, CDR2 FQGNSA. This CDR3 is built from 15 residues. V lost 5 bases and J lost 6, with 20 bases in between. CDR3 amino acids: CASSQSGDPASEQYF. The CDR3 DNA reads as TGTGCCAGCAGCCAATCGGGAGACCCCGCCTCCGAGCAGTACTTC. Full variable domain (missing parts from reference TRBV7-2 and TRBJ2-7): GAGVSQSPSNKVTEKGKDVELRCDPISGHTALYWYRQSLGQGLEFLIYFQGNSAPDKSGLPSDRFSAERTGGSVSTLTIQRTQQEDSAVYLCASSQSGDPASEQYFGPGTRLTVT.

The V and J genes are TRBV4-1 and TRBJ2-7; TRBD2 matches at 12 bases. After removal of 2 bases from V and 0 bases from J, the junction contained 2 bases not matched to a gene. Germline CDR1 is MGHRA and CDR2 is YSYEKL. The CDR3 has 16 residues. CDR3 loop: CASSQTSGRSSYEQYF. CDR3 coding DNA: TGCGCCAGCAGCCAAACTAGCGGGAGGAGCTCCTACGAGCAGTACTTC.

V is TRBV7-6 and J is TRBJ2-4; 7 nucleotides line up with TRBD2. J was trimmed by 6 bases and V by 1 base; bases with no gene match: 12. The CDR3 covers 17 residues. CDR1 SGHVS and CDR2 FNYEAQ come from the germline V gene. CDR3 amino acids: CASSLEAGEYAGNIQYF. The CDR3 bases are TGTGCCAGCAGCTTAGAGGCGGGAGAGTACGCAGGAAACATTCAGTACTTC.

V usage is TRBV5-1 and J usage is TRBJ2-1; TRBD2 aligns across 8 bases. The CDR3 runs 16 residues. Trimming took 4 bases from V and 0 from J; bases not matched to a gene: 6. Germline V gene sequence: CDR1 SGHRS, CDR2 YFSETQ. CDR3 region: CASSRGGQSSYNEQFF. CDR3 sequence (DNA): TGCGCCAGCAGCCGCGGGGGGCAGAGCTCCTACAATGAGCAGTTCTTC.

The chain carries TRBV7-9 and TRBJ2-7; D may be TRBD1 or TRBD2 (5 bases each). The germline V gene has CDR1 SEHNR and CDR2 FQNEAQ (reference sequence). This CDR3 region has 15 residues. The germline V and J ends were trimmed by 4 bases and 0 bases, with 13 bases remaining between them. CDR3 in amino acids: CASSSGTASSYEQYF. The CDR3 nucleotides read TGTGCCAGCAGCTCTGGGACGGCCAGCTCCTACGAGCAGTACTTC.

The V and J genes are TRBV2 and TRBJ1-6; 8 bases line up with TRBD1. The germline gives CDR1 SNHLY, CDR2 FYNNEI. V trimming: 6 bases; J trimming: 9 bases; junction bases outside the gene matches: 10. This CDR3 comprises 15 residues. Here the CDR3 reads CASSPPGQESSPLHF. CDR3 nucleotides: TGTGCCAGCAGCCCCCCGGGACAGGAGAGTTCACCCCTCCACTTT.

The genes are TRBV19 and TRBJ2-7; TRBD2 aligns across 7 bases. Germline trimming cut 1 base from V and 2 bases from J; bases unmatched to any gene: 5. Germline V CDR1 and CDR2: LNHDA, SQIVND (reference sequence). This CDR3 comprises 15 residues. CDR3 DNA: TGTGCCAGTAGTATAGCGGCTAGCGGAGCCTACGAGCAGTACTTC. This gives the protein CASSIAASGAYEQYF.

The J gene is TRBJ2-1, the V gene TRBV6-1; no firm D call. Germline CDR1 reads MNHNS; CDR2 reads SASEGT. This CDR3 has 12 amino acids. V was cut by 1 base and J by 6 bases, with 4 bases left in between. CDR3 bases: TGTGCCAGCAGTGAAGTGGTCAATGAGCAGTTCTTC. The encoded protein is CASSEVVNEQFF.

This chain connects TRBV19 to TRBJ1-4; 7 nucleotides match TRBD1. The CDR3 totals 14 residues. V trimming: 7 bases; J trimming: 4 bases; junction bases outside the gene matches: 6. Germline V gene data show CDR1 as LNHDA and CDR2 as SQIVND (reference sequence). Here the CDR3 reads CASTQTGSNEKLFF. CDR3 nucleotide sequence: TGTGCCAGTACCCAGACAGGGAGTAATGAAAAACTGTTTTTT.